This TCR beta chain was sequenced during a study of blood T cell repertoires in COVID-19. On the study more broadly: Acute-phase and convalescent COVID-19 samples originated in the United States, Italy and Spain. Sample material is recorded as cDNA or gDNA derived from T cells, B-cell-depleted T cells, or PBMCs.

Original methodology: Amplified reference gene primers provided the basis for estimating nucleated cell counts. Assay: immunoSEQ multiplex PCR; the TCRdb copy retains only in-frame clones and omits some. V and J calls and clone size are copied from that table; D and trimming were computed from the DNA. Here the sample spans about 100,000 clones, around 87% being singletons. With V trimmed by 2 bases and J by 2 bases, 7 bases remained unmatched. The CDR3 sequence is 16 residues long. The V gene's germline CDR1 is SEHNR and CDR2 FQNEAQ (reference sequence). Sequenced sample: peripheral blood. This chain joins TRBV7-9 and TRBJ2-3, with TRBD2 matching 7 bases. This receptor was obtained from a woman between 25 and 40 years old with acute or convalescent COVID-19. CDR3 sequence: CASSLTSVGNTDTQYF. CDR3 coding DNA: TGTGCCAGCAGCTTAACTAGCGTCGGGAACACAGATACGCAGTATTTT.